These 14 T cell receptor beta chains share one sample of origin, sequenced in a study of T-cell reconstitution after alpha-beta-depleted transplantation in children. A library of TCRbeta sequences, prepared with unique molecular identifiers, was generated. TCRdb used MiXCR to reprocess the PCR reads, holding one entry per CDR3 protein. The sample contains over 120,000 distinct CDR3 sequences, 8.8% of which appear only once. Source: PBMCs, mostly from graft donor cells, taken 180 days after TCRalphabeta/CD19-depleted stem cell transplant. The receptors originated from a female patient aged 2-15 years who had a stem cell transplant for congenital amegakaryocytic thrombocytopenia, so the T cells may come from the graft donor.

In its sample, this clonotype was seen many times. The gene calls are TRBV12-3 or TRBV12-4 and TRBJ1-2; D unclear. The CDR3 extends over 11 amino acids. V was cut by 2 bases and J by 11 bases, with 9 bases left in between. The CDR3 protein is CASSLYRTYTF. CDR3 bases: TGTGCCAGCAGTTTATACCGAACTTACACCTTC.

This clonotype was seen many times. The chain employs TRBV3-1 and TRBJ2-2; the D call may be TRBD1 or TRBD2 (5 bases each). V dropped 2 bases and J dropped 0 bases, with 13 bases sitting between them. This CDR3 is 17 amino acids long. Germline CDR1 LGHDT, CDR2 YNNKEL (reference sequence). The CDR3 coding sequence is TGTGCCAGCAGCCAATTATCAGGGAGTCCGAACACCGGGGAGCTGTTTTTT. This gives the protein CASSQLSGSPNTGELFF.

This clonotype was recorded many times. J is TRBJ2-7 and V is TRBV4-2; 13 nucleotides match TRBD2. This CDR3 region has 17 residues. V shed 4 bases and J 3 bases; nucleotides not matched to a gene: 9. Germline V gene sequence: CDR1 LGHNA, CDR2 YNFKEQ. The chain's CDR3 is CASSLRLAGGRFYEQYF. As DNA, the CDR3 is TGTGCCAGCAGCCTTCGACTAGCGGGAGGCCGCTTCTACGAGCAGTACTTC.

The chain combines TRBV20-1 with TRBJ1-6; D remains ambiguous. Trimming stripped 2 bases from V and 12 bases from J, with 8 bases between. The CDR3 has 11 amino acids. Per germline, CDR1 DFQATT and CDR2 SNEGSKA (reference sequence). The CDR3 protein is CSARSEGPLHF. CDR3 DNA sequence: TGCAGTGCTAGATCAGAGGGACCCCTCCACTTT.

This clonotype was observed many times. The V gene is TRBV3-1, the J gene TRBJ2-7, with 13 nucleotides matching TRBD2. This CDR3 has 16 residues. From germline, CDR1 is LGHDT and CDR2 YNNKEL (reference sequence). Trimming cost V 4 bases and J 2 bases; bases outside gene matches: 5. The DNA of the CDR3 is TGTGCCAGCAGCCTCGAACTAGCGGGAGGGGCCTACGAGCAGTACTTC. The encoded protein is CASSLELAGGAYEQYF.

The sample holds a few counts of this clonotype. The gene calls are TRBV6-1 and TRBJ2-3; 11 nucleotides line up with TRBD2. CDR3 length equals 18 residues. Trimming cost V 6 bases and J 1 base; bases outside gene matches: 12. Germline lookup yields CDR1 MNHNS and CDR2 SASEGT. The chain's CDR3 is CASSGPLSGGARTDTQYF. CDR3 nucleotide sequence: TGTGCCAGCAGCGGTCCCCTTAGCGGGGGGGCTCGCACAGATACGCAGTATTTT.

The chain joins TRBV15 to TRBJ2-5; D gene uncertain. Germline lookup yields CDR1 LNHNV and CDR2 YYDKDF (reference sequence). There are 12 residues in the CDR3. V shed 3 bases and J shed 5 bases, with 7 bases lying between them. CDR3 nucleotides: TGTGCCACCAGCAGCGATAGGGAGACCCAGTACTTC. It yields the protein CATSSDRETQYF.

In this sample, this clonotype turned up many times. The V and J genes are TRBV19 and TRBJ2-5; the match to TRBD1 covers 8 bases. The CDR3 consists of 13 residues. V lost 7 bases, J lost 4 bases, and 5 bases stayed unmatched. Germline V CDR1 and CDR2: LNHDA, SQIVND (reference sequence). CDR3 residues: CASKVTGGETQYF. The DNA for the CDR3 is TGTGCCAGTAAGGTTACAGGGGGAGAGACCCAGTACTTC.

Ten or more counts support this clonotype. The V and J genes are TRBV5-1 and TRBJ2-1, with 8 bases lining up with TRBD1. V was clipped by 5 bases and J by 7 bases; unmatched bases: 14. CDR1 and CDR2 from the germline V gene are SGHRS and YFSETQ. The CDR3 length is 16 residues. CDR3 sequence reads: CASSSPWDRSFNEQFF. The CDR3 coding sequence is TGCGCCAGCAGTTCCCCCTGGGACAGGAGCTTTAATGAGCAGTTCTTC.

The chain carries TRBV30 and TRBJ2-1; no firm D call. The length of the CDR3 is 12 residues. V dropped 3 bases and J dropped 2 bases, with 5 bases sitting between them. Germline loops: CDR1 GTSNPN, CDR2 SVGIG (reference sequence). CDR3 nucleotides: TGTGCCTGGAGGAGTGCCTACAATGAGCAGTTCTTC. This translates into CAWRSAYNEQFF.

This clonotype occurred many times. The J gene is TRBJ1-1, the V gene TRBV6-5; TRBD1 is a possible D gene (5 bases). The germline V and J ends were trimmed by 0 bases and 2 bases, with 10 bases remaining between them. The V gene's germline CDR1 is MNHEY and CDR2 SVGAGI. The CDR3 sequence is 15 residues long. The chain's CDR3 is CASSYSPGINTEAFF. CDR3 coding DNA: TGTGCCAGCAGTTACTCGCCAGGGATTAACACTGAAGCTTTCTTT.

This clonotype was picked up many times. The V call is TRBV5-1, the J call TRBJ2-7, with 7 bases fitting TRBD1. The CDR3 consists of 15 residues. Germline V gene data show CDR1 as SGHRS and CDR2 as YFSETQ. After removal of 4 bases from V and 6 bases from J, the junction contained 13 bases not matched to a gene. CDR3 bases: TGCGCCAGCAGCAGAGCCCCTACAGGGGTAGGCGAGCAGTACTTC. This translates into CASSRAPTGVGEQYF.

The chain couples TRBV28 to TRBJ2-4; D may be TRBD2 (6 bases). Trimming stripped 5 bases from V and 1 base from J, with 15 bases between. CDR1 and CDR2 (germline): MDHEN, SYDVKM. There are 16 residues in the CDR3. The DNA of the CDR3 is TGTGCCAGCAGTCACTGGGGAGGTGGGGCCAAAAACATTCAGTACTTC. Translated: CASSHWGGGAKNIQYF.

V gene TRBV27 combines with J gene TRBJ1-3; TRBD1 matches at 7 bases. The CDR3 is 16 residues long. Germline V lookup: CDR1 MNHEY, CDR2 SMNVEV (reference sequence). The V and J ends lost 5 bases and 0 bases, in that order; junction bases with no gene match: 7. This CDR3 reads CASSPRTGGSGNTIYF. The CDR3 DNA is TGTGCCAGCAGTCCTCGGACAGGAGGCTCTGGAAACACCATATATTTT.